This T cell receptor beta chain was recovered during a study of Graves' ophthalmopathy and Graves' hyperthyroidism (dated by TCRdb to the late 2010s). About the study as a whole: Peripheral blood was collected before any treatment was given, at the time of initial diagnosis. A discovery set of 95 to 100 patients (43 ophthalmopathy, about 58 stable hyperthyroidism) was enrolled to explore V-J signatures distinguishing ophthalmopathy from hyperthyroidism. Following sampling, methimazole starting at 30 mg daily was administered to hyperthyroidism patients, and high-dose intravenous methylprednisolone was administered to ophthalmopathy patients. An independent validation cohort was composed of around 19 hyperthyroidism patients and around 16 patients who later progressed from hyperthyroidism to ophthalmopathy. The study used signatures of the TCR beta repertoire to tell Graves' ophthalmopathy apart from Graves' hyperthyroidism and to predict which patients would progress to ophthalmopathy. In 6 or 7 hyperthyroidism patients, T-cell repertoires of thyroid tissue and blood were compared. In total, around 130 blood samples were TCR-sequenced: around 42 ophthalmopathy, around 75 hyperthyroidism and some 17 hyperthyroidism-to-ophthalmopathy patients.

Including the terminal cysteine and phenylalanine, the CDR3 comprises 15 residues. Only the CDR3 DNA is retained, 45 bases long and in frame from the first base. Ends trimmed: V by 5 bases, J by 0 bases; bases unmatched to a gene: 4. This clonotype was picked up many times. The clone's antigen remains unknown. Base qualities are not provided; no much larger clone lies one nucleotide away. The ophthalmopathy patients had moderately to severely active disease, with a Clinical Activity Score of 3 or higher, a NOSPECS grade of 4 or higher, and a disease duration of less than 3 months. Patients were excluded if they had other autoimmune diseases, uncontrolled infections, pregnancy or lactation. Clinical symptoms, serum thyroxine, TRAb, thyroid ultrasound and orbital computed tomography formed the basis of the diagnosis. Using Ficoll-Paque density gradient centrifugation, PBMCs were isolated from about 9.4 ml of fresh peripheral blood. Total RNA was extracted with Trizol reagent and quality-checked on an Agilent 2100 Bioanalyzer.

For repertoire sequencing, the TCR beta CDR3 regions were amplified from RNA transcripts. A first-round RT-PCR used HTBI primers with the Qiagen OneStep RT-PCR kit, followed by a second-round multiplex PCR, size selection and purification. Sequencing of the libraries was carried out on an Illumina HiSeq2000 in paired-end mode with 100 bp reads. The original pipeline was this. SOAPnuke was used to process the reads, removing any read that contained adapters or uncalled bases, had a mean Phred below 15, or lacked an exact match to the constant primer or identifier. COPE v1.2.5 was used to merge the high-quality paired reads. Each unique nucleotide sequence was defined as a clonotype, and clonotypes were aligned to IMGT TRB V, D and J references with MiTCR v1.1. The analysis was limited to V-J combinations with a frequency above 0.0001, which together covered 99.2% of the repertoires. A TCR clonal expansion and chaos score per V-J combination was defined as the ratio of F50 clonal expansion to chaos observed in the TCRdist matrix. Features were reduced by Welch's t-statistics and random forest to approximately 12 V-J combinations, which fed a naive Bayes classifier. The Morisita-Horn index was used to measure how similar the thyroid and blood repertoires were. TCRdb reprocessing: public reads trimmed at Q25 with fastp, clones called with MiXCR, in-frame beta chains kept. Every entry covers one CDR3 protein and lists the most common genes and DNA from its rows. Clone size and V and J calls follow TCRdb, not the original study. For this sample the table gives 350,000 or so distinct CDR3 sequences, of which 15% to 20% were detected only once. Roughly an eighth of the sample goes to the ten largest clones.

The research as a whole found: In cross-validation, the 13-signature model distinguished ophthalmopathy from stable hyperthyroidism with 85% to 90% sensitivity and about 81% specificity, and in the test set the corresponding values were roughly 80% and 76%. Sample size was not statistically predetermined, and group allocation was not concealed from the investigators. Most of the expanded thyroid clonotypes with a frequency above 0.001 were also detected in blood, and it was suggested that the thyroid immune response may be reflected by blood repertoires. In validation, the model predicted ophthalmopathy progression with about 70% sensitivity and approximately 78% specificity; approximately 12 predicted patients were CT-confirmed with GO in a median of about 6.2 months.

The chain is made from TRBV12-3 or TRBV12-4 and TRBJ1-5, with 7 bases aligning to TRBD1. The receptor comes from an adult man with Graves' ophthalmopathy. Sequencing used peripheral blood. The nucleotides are TGTGCCAGCAGTCGTGAGGGGGCTAGCAATCAGCCCCAGCATTTT. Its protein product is CASSREGASNQPQHF.